One sample yielded the 8 T cell receptor beta chains listed below, sequenced in a study of blood T cells in healthy people across ages. Primers used in a second PCR of about 6 to 11 cycles were a sample-barcoded 5' primer and a J-beta primer mix. TCRdb itself ran the 5' RACE reads through MiXCR, one entry per CDR3 protein. The sample shows more than 1.4 million distinct CDR3 sequences, about 40% of them seen only once. The sample comprised blood. Receptors were obtained from a woman aged 18-30 years in good health.

A few counts support this clonotype. V gene TRBV6-1 combines with J gene TRBJ1-1, with D hard to call. CDR1 is MNHNS, CDR2 SASEGT, per germline. The germline V and J ends were trimmed by 1 base and 2 bases, with 11 bases remaining between them. The CDR3 is made up of 15 amino acids. Written as DNA, the CDR3 is TGTGCCAGCAGTGAAGAGGGAACTATCAACACTGAAGCTTTCTTT. Translation gives CASSEEGTINTEAFF.

The CDR3, as DNA: TGTGCCAGCTCCCACGAACAGGGGGCGCAGCAGGAAAAACTGTTTTTT. It codes for CASSHEQGAQQEKLFF. The chain recombines TRBV18 with TRBJ1-4, with 9 bases fitting TRBD1. Per germline, CDR1 KGHSH and CDR2 LQKENI. V was pared by 6 bases and J by 8 bases, with 13 bases of the junction left unmatched. This CDR3 is built from 16 residues.

V and J are TRBV7-2 and TRBJ2-3, with 7 nucleotides matching TRBD1. V trimming: 4 bases; J trimming: 5 bases; junction bases outside the gene matches: 9. This CDR3 spans 15 amino acids. Germline CDR1 reads SGHTA; CDR2 reads FQGNSA. In nucleotides, the CDR3 is TGTGCCAGCAGCTCCCAGACAGGGACCTTAGATACGCAGTATTTT. It encodes CASSSQTGTLDTQYF.

This chain links TRBV20-1 with TRBJ1-2; 7 positions match TRBD1. The CDR3 totals 15 residues. The trim removed 1 base at V and 9 bases at J, leaving 14 bases unmatched. The germline V gene has CDR1 DFQATT and CDR2 SNEGSKA (reference sequence). CDR3 region: CSARVGWNTGDSYTF. DNA for the CDR3: TGCAGTGCTAGAGTGGGCTGGAATACAGGGGATAGCTACACCTTC.

This chain joins TRBV29-1 and TRBJ2-7; D gene unclear. The germline V gene has CDR1 SQVTM and CDR2 ANQGSEA. Trimming shortened V by 4 bases and J by 6 bases, and 16 bases separated the two germline ends. The CDR3 has 13 amino acids. CDR3 sequence (DNA): TGCAGCGTTGTCAGTCGAATGGCTACCGAGCAGTACTTC. It specifies CSVVSRMATEQYF.

In this sample, this clonotype turned up a few times. The chain links TRBV5-1 to TRBJ2-1; D is perhaps TRBD2 (6 bases). Germline lookup yields CDR1 SGHRS and CDR2 YFSETQ. The CDR3 is 12 amino acids. The germline V and J ends were trimmed by 0 bases and 13 bases, with 11 bases remaining between them. Here the CDR3 DNA reads TGCGCCAGCAGCTTGGAGTCTAGCGAACAGTTCTTC. Its protein is CASSLESSEQFF.

In DNA, the CDR3 is TGTGCCAGCAGGCGCGGGACAGTTATTCGGGGTAACACTGAAGCTTTCTTT. It yields the protein CASRRGTVIRGNTEAFF. The chain links TRBV6-1 to TRBJ1-1; TRBD1 agrees at 7 bases. CDR1 is MNHNS and CDR2 is SASEGT in the germline V gene. The CDR3 length is 17 residues. V lost 6 bases to trimming and J lost 2 bases; unmatched junction nucleotides: 15.

V and J are TRBV28 and TRBJ1-2, with a tentative D call TRBD1 (6 bases). V gave up 6 bases and J gave up 7 bases, with 21 bases separating them. CDR3 length equals 15 residues. The germline CDR1 and CDR2 sequences are MDHEN and SYDVKM. The CDR3 DNA reads TGTGCCAGCAGGATTGCCGCAGGGGCAGCTGGTGGCTACACCTTC. Its translation is CASRIAAGAAGGYTF.